Below are 29 T cell receptor beta chains sequenced from a single sample in a study of response to subunit inactivated influenza vaccine. From the RT-PCR reads, TCRdb called clonotypes with MiXCR, one entry per CDR3 protein. The profile shows some 800,000 distinct CDR3 sequences, about 20% of them singletons. Sequencing was performed on PBMCs from blood, taken less than 6 days after vaccination. All receptors come from a middle-aged man who received an inactivated influenza vaccine.

This clonotype was picked up many times. The V call is TRBV21-1, the J call TRBJ1-5; the DNA was not used to check the table's D call, TRBD1. TRBV21-1 is a pseudogene locus. This CDR3 contains 18 residues. The CDR3 DNA reads as TGTGCCAGCAGCACGCCCGGGGTCGCTGGGTGGAGCAATCAGCCCCAGCATTTT. Translated, it gives CASSTPGVAGWSNQPQHF.

This clonotype turned up a few times. The chain recombines TRBV25-1 with TRBJ2-1; TRBD1 aligns across 7 bases. Germline V gives CDR1 MGHDK, CDR2 SYGVNS. The CDR3 is 18 residues long. V lost 7 bases, J lost 3 bases, and 18 bases stayed unmatched. CDR3 DNA: TGTGCCAGCACTGGCATCGGGGCCCGGACAGGCCGCTACAATGAGCAGTTCTTC. Translating it yields CASTGIGARTGRYNEQFF. The variable domain in full, completed from reference TRBV25-1 and TRBJ2-1, reads EADIYQTPRYLVIGTGKKITLECSQTMGHDKMYWYQQDPGMELHLIHYSYGVNSTEKGDLSSESTVSRIRTEHFPLTLESARPSHTSQYLCASTGIGARTGRYNEQFFGPGTRLTVL.

In the case of this clonotype: A read error may be the cause here, since a much bigger clone is one base away. This chain links TRBV29-1 with TRBJ1-2; the D is unclear. The V end lost 5 bases, the J end lost 8 bases, and 12 bases lay between the germline ends. This CDR3 is built from 11 residues. Per the germline V gene, CDR1 is SQVTM and CDR2 is ANQGSEA. The CDR3 DNA reads as TGCAGCGTTCCGGTTGGGTTCGGCTACACCTTC. It is translated as CSVPVGFGYTF.

The sample holds many counts of this clonotype. V usage is TRBV29-1 and J usage is TRBJ2-1, with D uncertain. There are 11 residues in the CDR3. Germline lookup yields CDR1 SQVTM and CDR2 ANQGSEA. V dropped 5 bases and J dropped 16 bases, with 18 bases sitting between them. This chain's CDR3 is CSVRTGLEPFF. The CDR3 region has the DNA TGCAGCGTTCGGACCGGTCTTGAACCTTTCTTC.

The chain combines TRBV7-9 with TRBJ2-5; D uncertain. The CDR3 consists of 12 residues. The germline gives CDR1 SEHNR, CDR2 FQNEAQ (reference sequence). Trimming cost V 5 bases and J 10 bases, with 14 bases left between them. The CDR3 coding sequence is TGTGCCAGCAGCCCCGGGTCCCTTATCCAGTACTTC. This encodes CASSPGSLIQYF.

The chain couples TRBV29-1 to TRBJ2-1; the match to TRBD2 covers 9 bases. From germline, CDR1 is SQVTM and CDR2 ANQGSEA. Germline trimming cut 3 bases from V and 9 bases from J; bases unmatched to any gene: 6. The CDR3 covers 13 residues. The CDR3 spells CSVDVAGVGEQFF. As DNA, the CDR3 is TGCAGCGTTGATGTAGCGGGAGTGGGTGAGCAGTTCTTC.

The chain combines TRBV20-1 with TRBJ2-7; D is possibly TRBD1 (6 bases). V lost 6 bases to trimming and J lost 3 bases, with 33 bases between them. This CDR3 has 19 residues. Germline assignment: CDR1 DFQATT and CDR2 SNEGSKA (reference sequence). The DNA for the CDR3 is TGCAGTGCCACTACAGGGTTATCGAATGTGGGGAAAGTGGGCTACGAGCAGTACTTC. This sequence encodes CSATTGLSNVGKVGYEQYF.

V is TRBV7-2 and J is TRBJ2-3; D assignment may be TRBD1 or TRBD2 (5 bases each). The germline gives CDR1 SGHTA, CDR2 FQGNSA. Trimming left V 6 bases short and J 2 bases short, with 15 bases between. The CDR3 covers 15 residues. CDR3 region: CASSFSGRPTDTQYF. CDR3 bases: TGTGCCAGCAGTTTTTCGGGACGGCCCACAGATACGCAGTATTTT.

This clonotype was found a few times. The V call is TRBV4-1, the J call TRBJ1-5, with unresolved D. V lost 0 bases and J lost 3, with 12 bases in between. Germline CDR1 reads MGHRA; CDR2 reads YSYEKL. The CDR3 loop spans 16 amino acids. The CDR3: CASSQDWEVNNQPQHF. CDR3 sequence (DNA): TGCGCCAGCAGCCAAGATTGGGAGGTGAACAATCAGCCCCAGCATTTT.

V is TRBV19 and J is TRBJ2-5; D not resolved. V gave up 3 bases and J gave up 3 bases, with 11 bases separating them. The CDR3 consists of 14 residues. Germline V gene sequence: CDR1 LNHDA, CDR2 SQIVND (reference sequence). The CDR3 region is CASSIGLRKETQYF. The DNA for the CDR3 is TGTGCCAGTAGTATTGGTTTAAGGAAAGAGACCCAGTACTTC.

The CDR3 nucleotides read TGTGCCACCAGCTTTAGCGGGGGACTATACGAGCAGTACTTC. Translating gives CATSFSGGLYEQYF. The rearrangement uses TRBV15 and TRBJ2-7; 9 bases are a match to TRBD2. The CDR3 runs 14 residues. V dropped 5 bases and J dropped 4; count of bases not matched to a gene: 6. In germline, CDR1 is LNHNV, CDR2 YYDKDF (reference sequence).

This chain links TRBV12-3 or TRBV12-4 with TRBJ2-1; D is unresolved. The CDR3 is 13 residues long. V was cut by 6 bases and J by 5 bases, with 11 bases left in between. The CDR3 nucleotides are TGTGCCAGCAGCCACCCGGAAAACAATGAGCAGTTCTTC. It is translated as CASSHPENNEQFF.

The chain employs TRBV7-2 and TRBJ1-1; no clear D gene. The germline gives CDR1 SGHTA, CDR2 FQGNSA. This CDR3 has 14 amino acids. Trimming removed 2 bases at V and 5 bases at J, with 12 bases between. The CDR3 here is CASSLLEGLTEAFF. CDR3 DNA sequence: TGTGCCAGCAGCTTACTCGAGGGCTTGACTGAAGCTTTCTTT.

The chain employs TRBV3-1 and TRBJ2-1, with D hard to call. V was shortened by 0 bases and J by 9 bases, with 6 bases between the two germline ends. CDR1 is LGHDT and CDR2 is YNNKEL in the germline V gene (reference sequence). The CDR3 is made up of 12 amino acids. The CDR3 spells CASSQDKSEQFF. CDR3 DNA: TGTGCCAGCAGCCAAGATAAGAGTGAGCAGTTCTTC.

The CDR3 reads CSARARPGTSGRNFVLSEQFF. In nucleotides, the CDR3 is TGCAGTGCTAGGGCGCGTCCCGGGACTAGCGGGAGGAATTTCGTTTTATCTGAGCAGTTCTTC. The chain combines TRBV20-1 with TRBJ2-1, with TRBD2 identical over 15 bases. Germline CDR1 and CDR2: DFQATT and SNEGSKA (reference sequence). Germline trimming cut 3 bases from V and 9 bases from J; bases unmatched to any gene: 24. The CDR3 covers 21 residues.

This clonotype has ten or more counts. The rearrangement links TRBV20-1 to TRBJ2-7; 10 bases match TRBD2. V lost 5 bases, J lost 4 bases, and 8 bases stayed unmatched. CDR3 size: 14 residues. The germline gives CDR1 DFQATT, CDR2 SNEGSKA (reference sequence). The CDR3 sequence is CSADPQRGGYEQYF. DNA of the CDR3: TGCAGTGCTGACCCCCAGCGGGGGGGGTACGAGCAGTACTTC.

This clonotype appeared a few times. This chain joins TRBV11-2 and TRBJ2-3, with a possible D match to TRBD2 (5 bases). CDR1 is SGHAT, CDR2 FQNNGV, per germline. V was trimmed by 2 bases and J by 4 bases, leaving 10 bases between them. CDR3 size: 14 residues. The CDR3 region is CASSLMVRADTQYF. For the CDR3, the DNA is TGTGCCAGCAGCTTAATGGTGCGGGCAGATACGCAGTATTTT.

This clonotype came up a few times. This chain uses TRBV7-2 with TRBJ2-5, with TRBD1 matching over 7 bases. Germline CDR1 SGHTA, CDR2 FQGNSA. CDR3 length: 15 residues. With 5 bases clipped from V and 4 bases from J, the junction kept 10 bases outside the gene matches. The CDR3 DNA reads TGTGCCAGCAGCCCGCGATCCGACAGGGTAGAGACCCAGTACTTC. Its protein is CASSPRSDRVETQYF.

This sequence joins TRBV6-1 and TRBJ2-7; 11 nucleotides line up with TRBD1. The V gene's germline CDR1 is MNHNS and CDR2 SASEGT. This CDR3 is built from 15 residues. Unmatched junction bases numbered 5, after V lost 6 bases and J lost 1 base. The DNA of the CDR3 is TGTGCCAGCAGCCGGACAGGGGGCGAGTCCTACGAGCAGTACTTC. Translated, it gives CASSRTGGESYEQYF.

The gene calls are TRBV4-3 and TRBJ2-5; 8 nucleotides agree with TRBD1. Germline CDR1 is LGHNA and CDR2 is YSLEER. CDR3 size: 13 residues. The V gene end was trimmed by 3 bases and the J gene end by 7 bases; junction bases not matched to a gene: 4. The CDR3 is CASSQDRAGTQYF. CDR3 DNA: TGCGCCAGCAGCCAGGACAGGGCTGGGACCCAGTACTTC.

The chain employs TRBV20-1 and TRBJ1-1; D is unresolved. The CDR3 has 11 residues. The V end lost 0 bases, the J end lost 10 bases, and 9 bases lay between the germline ends. Germline-derived CDR1 and CDR2 are DFQATT and SNEGSKA (reference sequence). CDR3 DNA sequence: TGCAGTGCTAGAGAGTCCGGAAGAGCTTTCTTT. Amino acid sequence: CSARESGRAFF.

The V gene is TRBV6-1, the J gene TRBJ2-1; D possibly uses TRBD1 or TRBD2 (5 bases each). The CDR3 contains 15 residues. The V gene lost 6 bases and the J gene lost 4 bases, with 16 bases spanning the gap. Germline CDR1 MNHNS, CDR2 SASEGT. The CDR3 DNA follows: TGTGCCAGCAGGTCTAAGCCGGGACCTTACAATGAGCAGTTCTTC. This gives the protein CASRSKPGPYNEQFF.

J is TRBJ2-2 and V is TRBV12-3 or TRBV12-4, with 11 bases identical to TRBD2. V shed 7 bases and J 7 bases; nucleotides not matched to a gene: 5. The CDR3 contains 14 residues. This CDR3 reads CASNSGGAVGELFF. CDR3 in DNA: TGTGCCAGCAATAGCGGGGGGGCGGTCGGGGAGCTGTTTTTT.

J is TRBJ2-1 and V is TRBV20-1, with 12 bases fitting TRBD2. With V trimmed by 8 bases and J by 0 bases, 14 bases remained unmatched. Germline V gene data show CDR1 as DFQATT and CDR2 as SNEGSKA (reference sequence). The CDR3 has 18 residues. Written as DNA, the CDR3 is TGCAGTACTCTCCTAGCGGGAGGGGCCCCAAGCTCCTACAATGAGCAGTTCTTC. It yields the protein CSTLLAGGAPSSYNEQFF.

V is TRBV6-1 and J is TRBJ1-6, with D unclear. In germline, CDR1 is MNHNS, CDR2 SASEGT. The CDR3 runs to 14 residues. V was pared by 7 bases and J by 0 bases, with 7 bases between. The CDR3 DNA is TGTGCCAGCATTCGAAGCTCCTATAATTCACCCCTCCACTTT. This sequence encodes CASIRSSYNSPLHF.

The chain employs TRBV7-2 and TRBJ2-3, with D tentatively TRBD1 or TRBD2 (5 bases each). This CDR3 contains 16 residues. V was pared by 3 bases and J by 2 bases, with 15 bases between. CDR1 and CDR2 (germline): SGHTA, FQGNSA. DNA for the CDR3: TGTGCCAGCAGCTTTCTGGGACCTCTGGCCACAGATACGCAGTATTTT. It specifies CASSFLGPLATDTQYF. Drawing the rest from reference TRBV7-2 and TRBJ2-3, the complete variable domain is GAGVSQSPSNKVTEKGKDVELRCDPISGHTALYWYRQSLGQGLEFLIYFQGNSAPDKSGLPSDRFSAERTGGSVSTLTIQRTQQEDSAVYLCASSFLGPLATDTQYFGPGTRLTVL.

The J gene is TRBJ1-5, the V gene TRBV7-8; no firm D call. The CDR3 is made up of 14 amino acids. Germline-derived CDR1 and CDR2 are SGHVS and FQNEAQ. V lost 5 bases to trimming and J lost 2 bases, with 10 bases between them. In DNA form, the CDR3 reads TGTGCCAGCAGCCATCACGGACGCAATCAGCCCCAGCATTTT. Its protein product is CASSHHGRNQPQHF. The variable domain in full, completed from reference TRBV7-8 and TRBJ1-5, reads GAGVSQSPRYKVAKRGQDVALRCDPISGHVSLFWYQQALGQGPEFLTYFQNEAQLDKSGLPSDRFFAERPEGSVSTLKIQRTQQEDSAVYLCASSHHGRNQPQHFGDGTRLSIL.

This sequence joins TRBV7-2 and TRBJ2-5; 12 positions agree with TRBD2. Germline CDR1 reads SGHTA; CDR2 reads FQGNSA. CDR3 length equals 16 residues. J was trimmed by 5 bases and V by 4 bases; bases with no gene match: 8. Here the CDR3 reads CASSSILLAGGETQYF. CDR3 nucleotide sequence: TGTGCCAGCAGCTCAATCTTACTAGCGGGGGGCGAGACCCAGTACTTC.

This clonotype was counted between two and nine times. The genes are TRBV7-8 and TRBJ2-1; 10 bases map to TRBD2. With 0 bases clipped from V and 8 bases from J, the junction kept 7 bases outside the gene matches. In germline, CDR1 is SGHVS, CDR2 FQNEAQ. The CDR3 runs 16 residues. The CDR3 nucleotides read TGTGCCAGCAGCTTAGCGCTAAGCGGGGGGGCCTATGAGCAGTTCTTC. It encodes CASSLALSGGAYEQFF.